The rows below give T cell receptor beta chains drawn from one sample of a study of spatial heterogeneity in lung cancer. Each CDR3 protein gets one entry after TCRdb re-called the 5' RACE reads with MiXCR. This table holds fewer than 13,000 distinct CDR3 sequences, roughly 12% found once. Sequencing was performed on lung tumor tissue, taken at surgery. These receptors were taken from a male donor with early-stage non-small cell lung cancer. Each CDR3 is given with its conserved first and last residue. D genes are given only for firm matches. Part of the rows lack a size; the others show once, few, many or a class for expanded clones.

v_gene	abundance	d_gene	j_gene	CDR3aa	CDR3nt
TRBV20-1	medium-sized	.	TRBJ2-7	CSARGPGTSGVGEQYF	TGCAGTGCTAGAGGTCCTGGGACATCTGGGGTCGGCGAGCAGTACTTC
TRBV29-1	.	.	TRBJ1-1	CSVVRPKSTNTEAFF	TGCAGCGTTGTGAGGCCCAAGAGCACGAACACTGAAGCTTTCTTT
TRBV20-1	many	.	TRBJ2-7	CSARQATSYEQYF	TGCAGTGCTAGACAGGCAACTTCCTACGAGCAGTACTTC
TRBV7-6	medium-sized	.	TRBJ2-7	CASSLRRGMDEQYF	TGTGCCAGCAGCTTACGGCGGGGCATGGACGAGCAGTACTTC
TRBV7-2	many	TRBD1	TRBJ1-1	CASSIRDRVPGAFF	TGTGCCAGCAGCATCCGGGACAGGGTCCCAGGAGCTTTCTTT
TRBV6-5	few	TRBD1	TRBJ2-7	CASGDRGLLTYEQYF	TGTGCCAGCGGTGACAGGGGTTTGCTAACCTACGAGCAGTACTTC
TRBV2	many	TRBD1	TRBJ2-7	CASSPGTGSSYEQYF	TGTGCCAGCAGCCCCGGGACAGGCAGCTCCTACGAGCAGTACTTC
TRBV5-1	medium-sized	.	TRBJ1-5	CASSLGTLGQPQHF	TGCGCCAGCAGCTTGGGGACCTTGGGACAGCCCCAGCATTTT
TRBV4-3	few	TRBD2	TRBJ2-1	CASSQDGSGGVQQEQFF	TGCGCCAGCAGCCAAGATGGTAGCGGGGGGGTACAGCAGGAGCAGTTCTTC
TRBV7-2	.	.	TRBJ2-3	CASSSVGIGQYF	TGTGCCAGCAGCTCCGTGGGGATAGGGCAGTATTTT
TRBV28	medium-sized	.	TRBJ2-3	CASSPSGAPSDTQYF	TGTGCCAGCAGTCCCTCCGGGGCCCCGTCGGATACGCAGTATTTT
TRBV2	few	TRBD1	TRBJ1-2	CASSGDRGRGYTF	TGTGCCAGCAGCGGGGACAGGGGGCGAGGCTACACCTTC
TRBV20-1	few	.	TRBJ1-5	CSASGLNDQPQHF	TGCAGTGCTTCGGGACTAAACGATCAGCCCCAGCATTTT
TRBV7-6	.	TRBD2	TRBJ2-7	CASSKAGTSGTYEQYF	TGTGCCAGCAGCAAGGCCGGGACTAGCGGAACCTACGAGCAGTACTTC
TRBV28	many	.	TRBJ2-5	CASTRGGETQYF	TGTGCCAGCACCAGGGGAGGGGAGACCCAGTACTTC
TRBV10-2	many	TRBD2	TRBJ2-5	CASSDNGGIQETQYF	TGCGCCAGCAGTGACAACGGGGGGATCCAAGAGACCCAGTACTTC
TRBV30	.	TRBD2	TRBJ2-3	CAWSSSRRGSTDTQYF	TGTGCCTGGAGCTCTAGCAGGCGGGGGAGCACAGATACGCAGTATTTT
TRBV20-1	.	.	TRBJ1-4	CSVPGTINEKLFF	TGCAGTGTTCCCGGGACAATTAATGAAAAACTGTTTTTT
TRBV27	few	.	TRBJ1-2	CASSLRLGSASTYGYTF	TGTGCCAGCAGTTTACGCCTGGGGTCCGCTAGCACCTATGGCTACACCTTC
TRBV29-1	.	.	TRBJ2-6	CSVTGGRGANVLTF	TGCAGCGTGACCGGGGGGCGCGGGGCCAACGTCCTGACTTTC
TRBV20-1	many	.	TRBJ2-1	CSARGGAVVSGEQFF	TGCAGTGCTAGAGGCGGGGCTGTAGTGTCTGGTGAGCAGTTCTTC
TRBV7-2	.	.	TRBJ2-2	CASSSGARSNTGELFF	TGTGCCAGCAGCTCCGGGGCCCGATCGAACACCGGGGAGCTGTTTTTT
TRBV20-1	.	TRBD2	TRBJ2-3	CSARRSSGLTDTQYF	TGCAGTGCTCGTAGATCTAGCGGGCTCACAGATACGCAGTATTTT
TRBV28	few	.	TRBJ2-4	CASHGGAGAKNIQYF	TGTGCCAGCCATGGGGGGGCTGGGGCCAAAAACATTCAGTACTTC
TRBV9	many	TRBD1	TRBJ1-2	CASSVRTGTDYTF	TGTGCCAGCAGCGTTAGGACAGGGACGGACTACACCTTC
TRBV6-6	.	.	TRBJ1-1	CASSRINTEAFF	TGTGCCAGCAGTCGGATTAATACTGAAGCTTTCTTT
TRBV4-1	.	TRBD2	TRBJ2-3	CASSQEPVRAGGDTQYF	TGCGCCAGCAGCCAAGAGCCCGTACGTGCGGGGGGTGATACGCAGTATTTT
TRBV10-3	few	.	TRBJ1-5	CAISGHAGDSNQPQHF	TGTGCCATCAGCGGGCATGCAGGGGACAGCAATCAGCCCCAGCATTTT
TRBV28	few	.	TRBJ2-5	CASSSSKSDKYQETQYF	TGTGCCAGCAGTTCGTCGAAGAGTGATAAGTACCAAGAGACCCAGTACTTC
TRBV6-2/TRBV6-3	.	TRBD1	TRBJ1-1	CASSPDRGTEAFF	TGTGCCAGCAGCCCGGACAGGGGCACTGAAGCTTTCTTT
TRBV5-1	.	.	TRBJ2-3	CASSLESDTQYF	TGCGCCAGCAGCTTGGAGTCAGATACGCAGTATTTT
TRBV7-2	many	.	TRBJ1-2	CASSLGSLGADYGYTF	TGTGCCAGCAGCTTAGGTAGTCTGGGGGCAGACTATGGCTACACCTTC